A single sample gave rise to the 13 T cell receptor beta chains below, sequenced in a study of control samples from healthy donors and cancer patients. TCRdb's copy holds only in-frame clones and misses some; the assay was immunoSEQ multiplex PCR. Found here are 200,000 to 250,000 clones, around 94% of them singletons; the top ten hold about 1.4%. The sequenced sample was blood. Receptor source: a man aged 50 to 60 in good health.

The V and J genes are TRBV30 and TRBJ2-6; D assignment may be TRBD1 or TRBD2 (5 bases each). Trimming removed 7 bases from V and 0 bases from J, with 16 bases in between. Germline V CDR1 and CDR2: GTSNPN, SVGIG (reference sequence). The CDR3 has 16 residues. The CDR3 region is CASPSGPYSGANVLTF. In nucleotides, the CDR3 is TGTGCCTCCCCTTCGGGACCGTACTCTGGGGCCAACGTCCTGACTTTC.

The chain has TRBV18 and TRBJ1-5; 12 nucleotides match TRBD1. Germline V gene lookup returns CDR1 KGHSH and CDR2 LQKENI. V gave up 0 bases and J gave up 5 bases; unmatched junction bases: 8. This CDR3 is 18 amino acids long. The CDR3 protein is CASSPPTGTGGLDQPQHF. The CDR3 bases are TGTGCCAGCTCACCACCGACCGGGACAGGGGGCTTAGATCAGCCCCAGCATTTT.

The chain links TRBV3-1 (or the pseudogene TRBV3-2) to TRBJ1-5; TRBD1 matches at 10 bases. The V segment lost 9 bases and the J segment 6 bases; nucleotides outside the gene matches: 5. This CDR3 is 13 amino acids long. Germline V CDR1 and CDR2: LGHDT, YNNKEL (reference sequence). CDR3 loop: CASGTGDGQPQHF. The CDR3, as DNA: TGTGCCAGTGGGACAGGGGACGGTCAGCCCCAGCATTTT.

The rearrangement links TRBV24-1 to TRBJ2-5, with TRBD1 as a possible D gene (5 bases). The CDR3 loop spans 14 amino acids. The V gene lost 2 bases and the J gene lost 4 bases, with 10 bases spanning the gap. The germline V gene encodes CDR1 KGHDR and CDR2 SFDVKD. The CDR3, as DNA: TGTGCCACCAGTGATTGGCAGGGAAGAGAGACCCAGTACTTC. It yields the protein CATSDWQGRETQYF.

This chain connects TRBV6-5 to TRBJ1-2; D is ambiguous. The CDR3 has 11 amino acids. The germline CDR1 and CDR2 sequences are MNHEY and SVGAGI. Trimming removed 7 bases from V and 4 bases from J, with 7 bases in between. The DNA of the CDR3 is TGTGCCAGCAATAGATTCTATGGCTACACCTTC. Translating gives CASNRFYGYTF.

This clone was observed once. The V gene is TRBV4-1, the J gene TRBJ1-5; D perhaps matches TRBD1 (5 bases). The CDR3 consists of 18 residues. Deletions cut 1 base from V and 3 bases from J, with 19 bases between. Per the germline V gene, CDR1 is MGHRA and CDR2 is YSYEKL. DNA of the CDR3: TGCGCCAGCAGCCAAGTCCTGCTTATCGGGACTTCCAATCAGCCCCAGCATTTT. It codes for CASSQVLLIGTSNQPQHF.

The chain links TRBV5-6 to TRBJ2-7; D tentatively reads TRBD1 or TRBD2 (5 bases each). Trimming removed 0 bases from V and 0 bases from J, with 13 bases in between. The CDR3 contains 16 residues. From germline, CDR1 is SGHDT and CDR2 YYEEEE. CDR3 nucleotide sequence: TGTGCCAGCAGCTTGGCCGGGACGGTGAGCTCCTACGAGCAGTACTTC. Protein sequence: CASSLAGTVSSYEQYF.

The V gene is TRBV7-3, the J gene TRBJ2-3; D is possibly TRBD2 (5 bases). This CDR3 has 15 amino acids. V lost 0 bases and J lost 2, with 9 bases in between. Germline V gives CDR1 SGHTA, CDR2 FQGTGA. CDR3 sequence: CASSLTGDTTDTQYF. CDR3 in DNA: TGTGCCAGCAGCTTAACGGGAGACACCACAGATACGCAGTATTTT.

The genes are TRBV18 and TRBJ2-7; 9 positions match TRBD2. CDR3 length equals 14 residues. The V gene end was trimmed by 4 bases and the J gene end by 3 bases; junction bases not matched to a gene: 4. Per germline, CDR1 KGHSH and CDR2 LQKENI. CDR3 sequence reads: CASSLLAGNYEQYF. CDR3 in DNA: TGTGCCAGCTCACTTCTAGCGGGGAACTACGAGCAGTACTTC.

This chain connects TRBV5-1 to TRBJ2-1; D is uncertain. This CDR3 region has 13 residues. Trimming removed 1 base from V and 6 bases from J, with 8 bases in between. Germline CDR1 SGHRS, CDR2 YFSETQ. CDR3 in amino acids: CASSLPNPNEQFF. CDR3 nucleotide sequence: TGCGCCAGCAGCTTGCCAAACCCCAATGAGCAGTTCTTC. The full variable domain, completed using reference TRBV5-1 and TRBJ2-1, is KAGVTQTPRYLIKTRGQQVTLSCSPISGHRSVSWYQQTPGQGLQFLFEYFSETQRNKGNFPGRFSGRQFSNSRSEMNVSTLELGDSALYLCASSLPNPNEQFFGPGTRLTVL.

CDR3 DNA: TGTGCCAGCAGTAAGACAGGGAGAGGCTCACCCCTCCACTTT. As protein: CASSKTGRGSPLHF. V gene TRBV2 combines with J gene TRBJ1-6; TRBD1 agrees at 7 bases. The ends lost 5 bases at V and 10 bases at J; junction bases unmatched: 8. This CDR3 has 14 amino acids. Per germline, CDR1 SNHLY and CDR2 FYNNEI.

The rearrangement uses TRBV24-1 and TRBJ2-7, with D unresolved. The CDR3 consists of 10 residues. Germline V gene data show CDR1 as KGHDR and CDR2 as SFDVKD. Trimming pared 7 bases from V and 2 bases from J, leaving 2 bases between. DNA of the CDR3: TGTGCCACCAGAGCCTACGAGCAGTACTTC. This translates into CATRAYEQYF.

V is TRBV7-2 and J is TRBJ1-1; D is undetermined. Trimming removed 4 bases at V and 4 bases at J, with 13 bases between. CDR1 SGHTA and CDR2 FQGNSA come from the germline V gene. The CDR3 covers 14 residues. CDR3 protein: CASSSMTAPTEAFF. CDR3 sequence (DNA): TGTGCCAGCAGCTCGATGACCGCGCCCACTGAAGCTTTCTTT.